Listed here are 3 T cell receptor beta chains from one sample, sequenced in a study of blood T cell repertoires in COVID-19 (dated by TCRdb to the early 2020s). Library creation used the immunoSEQ multiplex PCR assay. TCRdb re-hosts the immuneACCESS table, in-frame sequences only. Its copies lack some clones; in the studies checked, an unresolved V gene accounts for under half of them, and the cause for the rest is not known. The sample includes 300,000 or so clones, with about 82% observed a single time. The ten largest clones represent around 1.7% of the sample. What was sequenced was peripheral blood. Source of these receptors: a woman between 50 and 59 years old with acute or convalescent COVID-19.

This chain joins TRBV27 and TRBJ2-6; D perhaps matches TRBD1 (6 bases). CDR1 MNHEY and CDR2 SMNVEV come from the germline V gene (reference sequence). Trimming removed 5 bases from V and 1 base from J, with 12 bases in between. The CDR3 runs to 16 residues. The chain's CDR3 is CASSLTGISGANVLTF. CDR3 in DNA: TGTGCCAGCAGTCTCACAGGGATTTCTGGGGCCAACGTCCTGACTTTC.

This clone was recorded once. The V call is TRBV27, the J call TRBJ1-1; tentative D call: TRBD1 (5 bases). The germline V gene encodes CDR1 MNHEY and CDR2 SMNVEV (reference sequence). With 0 bases removed from V and 6 bases from J, the gap between germline ends came to 11 bases. The CDR3 length is 14 residues. In nucleotides, the CDR3 is TGTGCCAGCAGTTTATCGGGGGGTTACGCTGAAGCTTTCTTT. It yields the protein CASSLSGGYAEAFF.

This clone occurred once. V usage is TRBV9 and J usage is TRBJ2-2; D gene unclear. The CDR3 spans 14 residues. V lost 2 bases and J lost 0, with 5 bases in between. CDR1 is SGDLS and CDR2 is YYNGEE in the germline V gene. CDR3 sequence (DNA): TGTGCCAGCAGCGTTGAGCCGAACACCGGGGAGCTGTTTTTT. The encoded protein is CASSVEPNTGELFF.